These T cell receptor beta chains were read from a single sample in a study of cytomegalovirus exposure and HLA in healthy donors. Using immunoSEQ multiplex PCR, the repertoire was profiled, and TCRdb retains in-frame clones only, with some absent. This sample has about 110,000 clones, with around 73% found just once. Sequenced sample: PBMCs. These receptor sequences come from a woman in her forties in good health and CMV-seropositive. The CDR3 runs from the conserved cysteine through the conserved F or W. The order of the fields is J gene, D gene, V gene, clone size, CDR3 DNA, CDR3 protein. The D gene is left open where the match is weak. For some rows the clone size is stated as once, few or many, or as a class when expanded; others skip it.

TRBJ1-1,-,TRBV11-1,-,TGTGCCAGCAGCCCCGACAGGAATGAAGCTTTCTTT,CASSPDRNEAFF
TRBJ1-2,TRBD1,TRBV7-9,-,TGTGCCAGCAGCTTAGGTTTGGACAGGCACCATTCTGTTGGCTACACCTTC,CASSLGLDRHHSVGYTF
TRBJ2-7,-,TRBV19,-,TGTGCCAGTAGTATGGCGGGAATAAGGGGCGAGCAGTACTTC,CASSMAGIRGEQYF
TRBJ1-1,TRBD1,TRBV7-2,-,TGTGCCAGCAGCTTTCGGACAGGGGTGGGGAACACTGAAGCTTTCTTT,CASSFRTGVGNTEAFF
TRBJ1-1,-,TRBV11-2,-,TGTGCCAGCAGCTTAGGGAGACTAGGACGGAGCACTGAAGCTTTCTTT,CASSLGRLGRSTEAFF
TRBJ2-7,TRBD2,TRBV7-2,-,TGTGCCAGCAGCTGGCTAGCGGGGGGTCTCTCCTACGAGCAGTACTTC,CASSWLAGGLSYEQYF
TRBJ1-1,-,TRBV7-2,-,TGTGCCAGCAGCTTGGACAGTGAGAACACTGAAGCTTTCTTT,CASSLDSENTEAFF
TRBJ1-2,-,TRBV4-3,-,TGCGCCAGCAGCCAAGACGGGCAGGGGACCTATGGCTACACCTTC,CASSQDGQGTYGYTF
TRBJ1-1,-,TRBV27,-,TGTGCCAGCCCAGTCGGGGGGAACACTGAAGCTTTCTTT,CASPVGGNTEAFF
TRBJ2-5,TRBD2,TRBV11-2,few,TGTGCCAGCAGCCCTACGAGTGTGCTAGCGGTGCAAGAGACCCAGTACTTC,CASSPTSVLAVQETQYF
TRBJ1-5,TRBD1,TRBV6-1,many,TGTGCCAGCAGTGAAAACGGCAGGGGGACATATAGCAATCAGCCCCAGCATTTT,CASSENGRGTYSNQPQHF
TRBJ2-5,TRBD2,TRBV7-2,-,TGTGCCAGCAGCTTCAATAGCGGGGGCCGGGAGACCCAGTACTTC,CASSFNSGGRETQYF
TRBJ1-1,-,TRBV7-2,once,TGTGCCAGCAGCTTAGGAGGGTCGAACACTGAAGCTTTCTTT,CASSLGGSNTEAFF
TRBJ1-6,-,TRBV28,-,TGTGCCAGCAGTACCCTGGACAGCAATTCACCCCTCCACTTT,CASSTLDSNSPLHF
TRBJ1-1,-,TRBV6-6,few,TGTGCCAGCAGTTACCCGGCACAGGGAAGCGCTGAAGCTTTCTTT,CASSYPAQGSAEAFF